Reported below is one TCR beta chain. No cognate antigen has been identified for it. The data originate from a study of cytomegalovirus exposure and HLA in healthy donors (dated by TCRdb to 2017 to 2019). For context, the study as a whole: In an earlier analysis of under 600 of the donors, 276 Gb of sequence data and 95 million to 130 million unique TCR beta sequences from about 179 million T cells were reported. About 300 gigabases of sequencing data and roughly 80 million unique TCR sequences made up an early release that covered fewer than 650 HLA-typed donors. The genetic ancestry cluster associated with self-reported Caucasian donors included about four fifths of the approximately 400 genotyped donors. The study aimed to test whether cataloging public T cell receptors could reveal signatures of past pathogen exposure. The T cell repertoires of around 730 subjects were profiled by immunosequencing and related to cytomegalovirus serostatus. Along with the roughly 710-subject first cohort, a separate validation cohort of around 110 different subjects was used. The study combined high-throughput TCR immunosequencing, statistical association of individual TCRs with disease status, and machine learning to predict cytomegalovirus infection status. To study patterns of TCR occurrence, a later analysis re-analyzed previously published TCR beta repertoires from several hundred donors and added high-resolution HLA genotyping. The later analysis used no new phenotypic data to find candidate immune exposures, relying instead on TCR beta sequences and their occurrence across donors. An earlier analysis of 587 of the donors applied high-throughput TCR beta sequencing to assess whether each TCR beta V gene segment acted as functional or pseudogenic. Donor age, sex, ethnicity and CMV serostatus were collected together with the repertoire data. A later genetic analysis used genome-wide SNP genotypes for about three fifths of the 666 donors, treating that subset as a discovery cohort. Every repertoire in the discovery cohort had been generated on one and the same sequencing platform. HLA typing included class I and class II loci at four-digit resolution. The number of typed donors differed by locus: about 620-640 for A, B, C, DRB1 and DQB1; 522 for DQA1; 606 for DPA1; and around 470 for DPB1. A handful of DR-DQ haplotypes were handled as single units for association and clustering because linkage in the cohort was strong. On average, over 200,000 unique TCR beta nucleotide sequences were sequenced per donor among about 400 genotyped donors of the cohort, with around 19% of those sequences being non-productive. The study at large found these results: In a later genetic analysis, a missense DCLRE1C variant was associated with V-gene and J-gene trimming of TCR beta chains, and the association was replicated in an independent cohort. Only TCR beta chains were sequenced in this cohort, and the absence of alpha or paired-chain data limited detectable features. In a later analysis, TCR association rates were found to vary across HLA loci, with the most associated TCRs seen for DRB1 alleles and the fewest for HLA-C alleles. The authors suggested that the approach could potentially be generalized to other disease states and immunological phenotypes. Assigning TCR associations to individual alleles was difficult when HLA alleles, especially DR and DQ, strongly co-occurred. In an earlier analysis of under 600 of the donors, most TCR beta V segments were observed in productive rearrangements about 87% or about 30% of the time, broadly matching IMGT annotations. A cluster of highly shared sequence variants was judged likely to represent a technical artifact of the sequencing pipeline. The classifier was reported to diagnose cytomegalovirus status with high specificity and sensitivity in both the original and validation cohorts. In vitro tests confirmed that three of the cytomegalovirus-associated TCR beta chains recognize cytomegalovirus antigens. Across donors, most TCR sequences were observed very rarely, whereas some public TCRs were present in many individuals. The earlier analysis of a few hundred of the donors excluded roughly 17 rarely observed V segments, including chromosome 9 orphons, because counts were too low. Because the 87-base-pair reads could not distinguish some IMGT-functional V segments, including TRBV6-2 and TRBV6-3, those segments were excluded. Most CMV-associated TCR beta chains appeared to be HLA-restricted in a later analysis, and the HLA associations seemed to be driven largely by CMV exposure. A later analysis reported that several top co-occurrence clusters appeared linked to parvovirus B19, influenza, CMV and Epstein-Barr virus. Correlated functional status among segregating V segments might reflect linkage disequilibrium, but an unknown experimental factor could not be ruled out. In a later analysis, HLA-associated TCR beta chains showed more clonal expansion and lower generation probabilities than non-associated chains that were equally common. According to a later genetic analysis, donors in an Asian-associated ancestry cluster had fewer N-insertions in productive TCRs than the approximately 670-donor mean. A further reported finding was that TCR beta sequences accurately predicted the HLA-A and HLA-B alleles for most subjects in the first cohort. The only immune exposure information available for the cohort was CMV serostatus. Because HLA typing was missing for some donors at each locus, association tests included only the typed subset. A later analysis associated about 18,000 TCR beta sequences with specific HLA alleles at a false discovery rate of 0.05. The study listed over 150 TCR beta chains as associated with cytomegalovirus. Sequencing depth was assumed to be roughly uniform across donors in the presence/absence analyses, though that assumption may not hold.

The cohort comprised around 690 healthy bone marrow donors. At the time of sampling, every cohort member was nominally healthy, though immune exposures that went unrecorded were likely present. The donor was CMV seronegative and belonged to the group of roughly 330 seronegative cohort members. A peripheral blood sample was collected from each donor, and TCR beta sequencing was performed on peripheral blood mononuclear cells. Genomic DNA extraction from the blood cell samples was performed with the Qiagen DNeasy Blood Extraction Kit. The receptor library was made with the immunoSEQ multiplex PCR assay. For the multiplex PCR, a mixture combining 60 forward primers for TCR Vbeta segments and 13 reverse primers for TCR Jbeta segments was used. Amplification of the CDR3 region of rearranged TCR beta genes was performed with a multiplex PCR assay on genomic DNA. On the Illumina HiSeq System, the amplified TCR beta libraries were sequenced as 87-base-pair reads. Processing in the source paper ran as follows. A later analysis tallied 70 million to 100 million unique TCR beta chains across the 666 repertoires, and approximately 9.9 million of those chains were shared by two or more donors. Raw reads were error-corrected and collapsed into unique sequences with a nearest-neighbor algorithm that merged closely related sequences to remove PCR and sequencing errors. Alignment of CDR3 sequences to IMGT reference sequences was used to assign V, D and J gene segments. For a sequence to be retained, a match of at least six nucleotides was required to both a V gene segment and a J gene segment. A rearrangement was called productive if the CDR3 had no stop codons and remained in frame with V and J, and every other rearrangement was called non-productive. CDR3 was defined by IMGT convention, running from the second conserved V-encoded cysteine to the conserved J-encoded phenylalanine. The earlier analysis of fewer than 750 of the donors excluded sequences that lacked an unambiguous match to a single V gene segment. An earlier analysis of 587 of the donors called V segments functional above 56.7% productive rearrangements and segregating when the between-donor standard deviation exceeded 5%. To diagnose cytomegalovirus status from the catalog of TCR beta chain sequences, a statistical classification framework was built. In a later analysis, TCR nucleotide sequences were compared against IMGT/GENE-DB human TR gene sequences so that V and J genes could be assigned. Using the TCRdist pipeline, a later analysis assigned CDR3 sequences along with most-parsimonious VDJ recombination scenarios. In a later analysis, each TCR beta chain was defined by its CDR3 amino acid sequence together with its V-gene family, and reads without a unique V-gene family were excluded. To address suspected cross-contamination and a sequencing artifact, a later analysis removed approximately 590 highly shared, low-generation-probability nucleotide sequences. In a later analysis, a clonal expansion index for each public chain was calculated from normalized within-repertoire ranks of inferred template counts. A later analysis computed generation probabilities with a VDJ recombination model fitted to out-of-frame rearrangements, and checked the results against IGoR. Hypergeometric tests were used in a later analysis to score TCR-TCR, TCR-HLA and TCR-CMV co-occurrence, with a repertoire-size bias correction applied to the TCR pairs. In a later analysis, false discovery rates were estimated by permuting HLA or CMV assignments 20 times. In a later analysis, co-occurring TCRs were grouped using DBSCAN, with TCRdist sequence similarity added in when clustering inside HLA-allele-positive subsets. For co-occurrence clustering, repertoires with fewer than 30,000 or more than 120,000 public chains were excluded, along with four to six repertoires with anomalous nucleotide sharing. In its TCRdb copy, this immuneACCESS table keeps in-frame sequences only and misses some clones. Where compared with another copy, unresolved V genes explain less than half of these, and the others have no known cause. V and J calls and clone size are as listed in that table; D and trimming were resolved from the DNA. The sample table holds about 150,000 clones. The ten largest clones represent 1.5% to 2% of the sample.

CDR1 is given as GTSNPN and CDR2 as SVGIG, both from the germline V gene (reference sequence). Reading from cysteine to phenylalanine, the CDR3 counts 14 amino acids. Kept here is only the CDR3 DNA, which spans 42 bases and is read in frame from base 1. V is shortened by 0 bases, J by 3 bases, and the region joining them spans 8 bases. The sample was PBMCs. The sequence is built from TRBV30 and TRBJ1-4; the D gene is possibly TRBD1, with 5 bases matching. This receptor was taken from a woman between 50 and 59 years old in good health and CMV-seronegative. The DNA is TGTGCCTGGAGTGTAGGGGATGCTAATGAAAAACTGTTTTTT. Its product reads: CAWSVGDANEKLFF.